This TCR beta chain was sequenced during a study of tumor-infiltrating lymphocytes in primary liver carcinoma. Study conclusions and caveats: Detection in all five tumor regions applied to only about 7.5-24% of top clones.

A primer matching the constant region was used to make TCR beta cDNA from approximately 0.45 ug of total RNA. It was through three nested multiplex PCR rounds of slightly modified ARM-PCR that TCR beta libraries arose. TRBV1-TRBV30 forward primers paired with a C-beta reverse primer drove the first two PCR rounds, about 10 cycles each. TCRdb called the multiplex PCR reads again in MiXCR, with one record for every CDR3 protein. Of tens of thousands of distinct CDR3 sequences in the sample, 65% to 80% were seen once. With regard to this clonotype: As yet, its antigen is unknown.

V was trimmed by 6 bases and J by 2 bases, leaving 12 bases between them. The CDR3 loop spans 13 amino acids. CDR1 and CDR2 (germline): GTSNPN, SVGIG (reference sequence). Between about 19 and 34 mg of unsorted bulk tissue served as the source from which RNA and DNA were co-extracted. Histology found more than 80% viable tumor cells per sample. The TCR sequence derives from a man aged 35 to 55 with primary liver carcinoma and hepatitis B virus infection. This chain connects TRBV30 to TRBJ2-3; D not resolved. Sequencing input: liver tumor tissue from sampling region 5. Regarding subset: tumor region T5, tumor centre. In nucleotides, the CDR3 is TGTGCCTGTATACCGTGGGACACAGATACGCAGTATTTT. Its protein product is CACIPWDTDTQYF.